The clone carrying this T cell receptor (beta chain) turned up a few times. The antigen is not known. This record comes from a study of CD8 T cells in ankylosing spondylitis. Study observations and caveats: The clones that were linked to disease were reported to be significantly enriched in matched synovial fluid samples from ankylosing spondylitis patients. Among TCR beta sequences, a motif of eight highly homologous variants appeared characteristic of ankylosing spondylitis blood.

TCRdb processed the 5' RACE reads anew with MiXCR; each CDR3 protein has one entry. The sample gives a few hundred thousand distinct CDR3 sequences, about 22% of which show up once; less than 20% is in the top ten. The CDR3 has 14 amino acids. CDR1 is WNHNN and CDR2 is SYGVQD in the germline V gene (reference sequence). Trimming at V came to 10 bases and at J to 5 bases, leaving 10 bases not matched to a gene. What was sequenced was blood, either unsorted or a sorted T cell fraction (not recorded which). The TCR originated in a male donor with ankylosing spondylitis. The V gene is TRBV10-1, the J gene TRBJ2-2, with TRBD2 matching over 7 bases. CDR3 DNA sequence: TGCGCCACAGCACCTAGCGGAAATACCGGGGAGCTGTTTTTT. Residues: CATAPSGNTGELFF.